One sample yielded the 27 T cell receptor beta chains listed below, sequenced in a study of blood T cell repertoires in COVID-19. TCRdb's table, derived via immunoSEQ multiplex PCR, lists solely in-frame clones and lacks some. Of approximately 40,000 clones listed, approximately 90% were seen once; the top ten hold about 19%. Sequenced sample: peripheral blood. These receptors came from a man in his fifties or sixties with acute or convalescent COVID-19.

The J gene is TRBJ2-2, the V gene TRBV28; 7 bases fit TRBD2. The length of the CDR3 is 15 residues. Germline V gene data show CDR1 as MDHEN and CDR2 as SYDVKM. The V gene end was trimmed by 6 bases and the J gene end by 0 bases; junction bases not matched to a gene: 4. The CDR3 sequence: CASRPGTTNTGELFF. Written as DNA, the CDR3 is TGTGCCAGCAGACCCGGGACTACGAACACCGGGGAGCTGTTTTTT.

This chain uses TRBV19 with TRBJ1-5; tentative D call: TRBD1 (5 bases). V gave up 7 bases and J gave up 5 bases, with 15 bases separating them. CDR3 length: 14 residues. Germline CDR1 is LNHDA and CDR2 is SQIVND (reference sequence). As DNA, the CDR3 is TGTGCCAGTACCACCCAGGAGGGGTATCAGCCCCAGCATTTT. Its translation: CASTTQEGYQPQHF.

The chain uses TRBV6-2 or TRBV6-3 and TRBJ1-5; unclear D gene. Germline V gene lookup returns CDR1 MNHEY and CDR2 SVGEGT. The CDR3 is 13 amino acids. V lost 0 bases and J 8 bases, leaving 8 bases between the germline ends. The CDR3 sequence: CASSYSRREPQHF. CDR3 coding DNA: TGTGCCAGCAGTTACTCGAGACGGGAGCCCCAGCATTTT.

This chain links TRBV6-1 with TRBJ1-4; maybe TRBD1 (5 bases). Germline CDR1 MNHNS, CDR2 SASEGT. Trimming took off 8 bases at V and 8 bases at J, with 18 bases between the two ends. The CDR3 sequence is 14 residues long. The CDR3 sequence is CASGGVSPQEKLFF. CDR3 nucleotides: TGTGCCAGCGGGGGGGTGTCCCCTCAGGAAAAACTGTTTTTT.

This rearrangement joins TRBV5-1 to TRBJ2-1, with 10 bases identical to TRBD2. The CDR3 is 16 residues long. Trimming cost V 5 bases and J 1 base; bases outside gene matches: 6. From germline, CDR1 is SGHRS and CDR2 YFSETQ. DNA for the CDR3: TGCGCCAGCAGACCATCTAGCGGGAGATCCTACAATGAGCAGTTCTTC. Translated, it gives CASRPSSGRSYNEQFF. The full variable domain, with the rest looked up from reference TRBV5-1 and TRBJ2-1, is KAGVTQTPRYLIKTRGQQVTLSCSPISGHRSVSWYQQTPGQGLQFLFEYFSETQRNKGNFPGRFSGRQFSNSRSEMNVSTLELGDSALYLCASRPSSGRSYNEQFFGPGTRLTVL.

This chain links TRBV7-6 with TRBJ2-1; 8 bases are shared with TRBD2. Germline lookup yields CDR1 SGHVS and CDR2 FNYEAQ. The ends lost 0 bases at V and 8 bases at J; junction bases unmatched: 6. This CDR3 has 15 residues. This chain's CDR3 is CASSLASGASHEQFF. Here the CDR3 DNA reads TGTGCCAGCAGCTTAGCTAGCGGGGCCAGCCATGAGCAGTTCTTC. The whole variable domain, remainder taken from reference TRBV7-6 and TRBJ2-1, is GAGVSQSPRYKVTKRGQDVALRCDPISGHVSLYWYRQALGQGPEFLTYFNYEAQQDKSGLPNDRFSAERPEGSISTLTIQRTEQRDSAMYRCASSLASGASHEQFFGPGTRLTVL.

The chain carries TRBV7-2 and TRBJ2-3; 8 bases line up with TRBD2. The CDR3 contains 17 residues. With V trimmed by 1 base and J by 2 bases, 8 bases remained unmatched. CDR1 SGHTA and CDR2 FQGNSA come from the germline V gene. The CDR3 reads CASSLVGQRGTTDTQYF. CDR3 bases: TGTGCCAGCAGCTTAGTCGGTCAGCGGGGGACCACAGATACGCAGTATTTT.

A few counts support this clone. The DNA for the CDR3 is TGTGCCAGCAGTTTAACAGGGTTGGCCAAAAACATTCAGTACTTC. The encoded protein is CASSLTGLAKNIQYF. The chain couples TRBV28 to TRBJ2-4, with D possibly being TRBD1 (6 bases). This CDR3 region has 15 residues. CDR1 and CDR2 from the germline V gene are MDHEN and SYDVKM. V was clipped by 2 bases and J by 1 base, with 9 bases between them.

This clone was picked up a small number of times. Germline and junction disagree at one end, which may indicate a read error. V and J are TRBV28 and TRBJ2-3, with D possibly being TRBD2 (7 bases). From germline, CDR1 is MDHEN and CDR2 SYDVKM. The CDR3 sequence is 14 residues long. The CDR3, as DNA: TGTGCCAGCAGTTTATTGGTAACGCCGGGGGGCATTAATTTT. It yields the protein CASSLLVTPGGINF.

The CDR3 reads CASSHQLAGGYEQYF. The CDR3 coding sequence is TGTGCCAGCAGCCACCAACTAGCGGGAGGCTACGAGCAGTACTTC. V gene TRBV3-1 (or the pseudogene TRBV3-2) combines with J gene TRBJ2-7, with 12 bases aligning to TRBD2. Germline assignment: CDR1 LGHDT and CDR2 YNNKEL (reference sequence). Unmatched junction bases numbered 3, after V lost 3 bases and J lost 3 bases. There are 15 residues in the CDR3.

This CDR3 reads CASSLQGTNEKLFF. CDR3 nucleotide sequence: TGTGCCAGCAGCTTACAGGGCACTAATGAAAAACTGTTTTTT. The chain combines TRBV7-9 with TRBJ1-4; a possible D gene is TRBD1 (5 bases). From germline, CDR1 is SEHNR and CDR2 FQNEAQ (reference sequence). V lost 2 bases, J lost 2 bases, and 6 bases lay in between. The CDR3 loop spans 14 amino acids.

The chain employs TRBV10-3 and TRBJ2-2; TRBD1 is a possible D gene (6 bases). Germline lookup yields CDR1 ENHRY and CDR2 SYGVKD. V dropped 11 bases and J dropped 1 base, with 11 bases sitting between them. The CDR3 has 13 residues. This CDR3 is CAGRTENTGELFF. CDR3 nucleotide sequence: TGTGCCGGTAGGACAGAGAACACCGGGGAGCTGTTTTTT.

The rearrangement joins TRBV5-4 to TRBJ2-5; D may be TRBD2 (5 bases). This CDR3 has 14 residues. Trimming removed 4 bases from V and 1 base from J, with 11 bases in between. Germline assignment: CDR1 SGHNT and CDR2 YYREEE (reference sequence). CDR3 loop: CASSPPTSQETQYF. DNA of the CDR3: TGTGCCAGCAGCCCCCCCACTAGCCAAGAGACCCAGTACTTC.

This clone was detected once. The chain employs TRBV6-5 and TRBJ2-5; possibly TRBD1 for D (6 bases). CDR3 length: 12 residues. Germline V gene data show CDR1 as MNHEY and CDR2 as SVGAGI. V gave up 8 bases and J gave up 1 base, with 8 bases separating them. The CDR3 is CASGTTQETQYF. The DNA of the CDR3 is TGTGCCAGCGGGACAACCCAAGAGACCCAGTACTTC.

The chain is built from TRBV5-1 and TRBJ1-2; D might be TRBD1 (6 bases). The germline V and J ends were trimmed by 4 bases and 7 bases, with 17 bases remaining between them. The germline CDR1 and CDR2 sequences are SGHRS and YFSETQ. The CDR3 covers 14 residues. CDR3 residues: CASSPWWEGVGYTF. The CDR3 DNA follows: TGCGCCAGCAGCCCTTGGTGGGAGGGGGTTGGCTACACCTTC.

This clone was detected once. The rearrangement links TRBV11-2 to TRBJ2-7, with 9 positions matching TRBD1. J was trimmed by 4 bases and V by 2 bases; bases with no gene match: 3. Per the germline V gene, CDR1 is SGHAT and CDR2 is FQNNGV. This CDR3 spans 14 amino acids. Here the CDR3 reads CASSLPDRGYEQYF. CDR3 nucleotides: TGTGCCAGCAGCTTACCGGACAGGGGTTACGAGCAGTACTTC.

The CDR3 sequence: CASSQARVTKNTEAFF. The CDR3 DNA is TGTGCCAGCAGCCAAGCCCGGGTCACAAAGAACACTGAAGCTTTCTTT. The rearrangement joins TRBV3-1 (or the pseudogene TRBV3-2) to TRBJ1-1; D call uncertain. Trimming stripped 1 base from V and 1 base from J, with 13 bases between. The CDR3 runs to 16 residues. CDR1 LGHDT and CDR2 YNNKEL come from the germline V gene (reference sequence).

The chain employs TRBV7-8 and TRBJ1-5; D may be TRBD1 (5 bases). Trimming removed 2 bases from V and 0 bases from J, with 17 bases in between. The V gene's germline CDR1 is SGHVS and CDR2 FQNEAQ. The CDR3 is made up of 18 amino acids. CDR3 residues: CASSLLALAGTSNQPQHF. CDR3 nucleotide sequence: TGTGCCAGCAGCTTATTGGCTCTTGCGGGGACTAGCAATCAGCCCCAGCATTTT.

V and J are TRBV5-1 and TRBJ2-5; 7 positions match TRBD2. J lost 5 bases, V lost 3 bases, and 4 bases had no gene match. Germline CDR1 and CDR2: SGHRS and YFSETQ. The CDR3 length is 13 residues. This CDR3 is CASSYRTSETQYF. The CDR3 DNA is TGCGCCAGCAGCTACCGGACTAGTGAGACCCAGTACTTC.

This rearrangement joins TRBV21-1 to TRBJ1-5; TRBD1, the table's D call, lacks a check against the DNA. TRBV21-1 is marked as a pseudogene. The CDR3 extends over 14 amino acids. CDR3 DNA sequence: TGTGCCAGCAGCAAAGGACAGGGCAATCAGCCCCAGCATTTT. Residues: CASSKGQGNQPQHF.

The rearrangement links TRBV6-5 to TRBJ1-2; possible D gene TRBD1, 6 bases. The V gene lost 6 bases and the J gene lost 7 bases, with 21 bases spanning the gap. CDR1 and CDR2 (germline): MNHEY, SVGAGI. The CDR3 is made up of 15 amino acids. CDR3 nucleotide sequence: TGTGCCAGCAGCGATTTCTATCTGGGGGCCGGTGGCTACACCTTC. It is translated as CASSDFYLGAGGYTF.

CDR3 DNA: TGTGCCACCGCAGAGGTCTCTGGAAACACCATATATTTT. Protein product: CATAEVSGNTIYF. The J gene is TRBJ1-3, the V gene TRBV11-2; D ambiguous. CDR3 length: 13 amino acids. Trimming took off 10 bases at V and 0 bases at J, with 10 bases between the two ends. Germline loops: CDR1 SGHAT, CDR2 FQNNGV.

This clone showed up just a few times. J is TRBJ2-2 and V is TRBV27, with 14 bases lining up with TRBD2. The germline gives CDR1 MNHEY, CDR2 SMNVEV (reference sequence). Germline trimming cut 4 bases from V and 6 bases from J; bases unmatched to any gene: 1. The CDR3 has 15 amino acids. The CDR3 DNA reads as TGTGCCAGCAGTTCGGGACTAGCGGGAGCCGGGGAGCTGTTTTTT. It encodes CASSSGLAGAGELFF.

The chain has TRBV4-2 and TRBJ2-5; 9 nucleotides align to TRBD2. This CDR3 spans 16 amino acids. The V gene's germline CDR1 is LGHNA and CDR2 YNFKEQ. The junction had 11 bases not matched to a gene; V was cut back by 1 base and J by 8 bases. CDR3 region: CASSQVGWGLAVTQYF. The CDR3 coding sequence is TGTGCCAGCAGCCAAGTAGGTTGGGGACTAGCTGTTACCCAGTACTTC.

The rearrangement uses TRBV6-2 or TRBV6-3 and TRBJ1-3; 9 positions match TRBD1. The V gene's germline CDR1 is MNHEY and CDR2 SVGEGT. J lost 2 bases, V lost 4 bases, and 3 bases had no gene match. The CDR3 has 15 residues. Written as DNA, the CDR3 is TGTGCCAGCAGTTCCGGGACAGGGACTGGAAACACCATATATTTT. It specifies CASSSGTGTGNTIYF.

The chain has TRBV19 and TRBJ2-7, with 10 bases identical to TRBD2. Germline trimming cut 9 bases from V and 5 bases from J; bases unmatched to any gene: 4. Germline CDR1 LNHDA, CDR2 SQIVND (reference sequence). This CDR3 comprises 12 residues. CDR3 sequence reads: CASLAGAHEQYF. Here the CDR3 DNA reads TGTGCCAGCCTAGCGGGGGCCCACGAGCAGTACTTC.

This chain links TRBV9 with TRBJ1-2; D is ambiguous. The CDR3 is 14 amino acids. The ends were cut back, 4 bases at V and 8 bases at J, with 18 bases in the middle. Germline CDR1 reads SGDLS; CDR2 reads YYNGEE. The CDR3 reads CASSHHRPQSGYTF. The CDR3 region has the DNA TGTGCCAGCAGCCACCACAGACCCCAGAGCGGCTACACCTTC.